Listed below are T cell receptor beta chains from one sample, sequenced in a study of beta chain features in type 1 diabetes. Only in-frame clones appear in the TCRdb table, and some are missing; sequencing was by immunoSEQ multiplex PCR. The repertoire includes hundreds of thousands of clones, 15% to 17% of them detected once, and about 0.086% sits in the top ten. The specimen sequenced was naive CD4+ T cells from blood. The receptors derive from a man between 18 and 29 years old in good health. CDR3s include the opening cysteine and the closing phenylalanine or tryptophan.

TRBJ2-3 TRBV25-1 CASSGGTGRRDTQYF
TRBJ1-6 TRBV9 CASSVEPGYNSPLHF
TRBJ1-2 TRBV28 CANIGPGGYTF
TRBJ2-7 TRBV10-3 CASYTGGGEQYF
TRBJ1-6 TRBV25-1 CASSRTGGNERNSPLHF
TRBJ1-2 TRBV14 CASGGSYGYTF
TRBJ1-5 TRBV20-1 CSAYLGQLKHF
TRBJ2-5 TRBV7-2 CASSAFGVWETQYF
TRBJ2-2 TRBV21-1 CASSKGPPVEWTGELFF
TRBJ1-5 TRBV19 CASSSDSRNQPQHF
TRBJ1-2 TRBV5-6 CASQLPDHYGYTF
TRBJ1-1 TRBV18 CASSLQRTMTEAFF
TRBJ2-1 TRBV7-8 CASSLKYEQFF
TRBJ2-2 TRBV7-9 CASSLGVGLNTGELFF
TRBJ2-3 TRBV27 CASSSPQGGTQYF
TRBJ1-2 TRBV9 CASSVGGLAYGYTF
TRBJ2-7 TRBV18 CASSPSGAGYEQYF
TRBJ1-1 TRBV27 CASRKGQMNTEAFF
TRBJ1-5 TRBV10-3 CAISGNKDQPQHF
TRBJ2-5 TRBV27 CASSLSGVETQYF
TRBJ2-5 TRBV5-1 CASSLFTTGRIGGHGQETQYF
TRBJ1-5 TRBV7-9 CASSGGHQPQHF